Detailed here is one T cell receptor beta chain. These data belong to a study of blood T cell repertoires in COVID-19. Overall study context: The United States, Italy and Spain were the sources of the acute and convalescent COVID-19 samples. T cells, B-cell-depleted T cells, or PBMCs provided the cDNA or gDNA that served as material.

The CDR3 has 15 amino acids. With V trimmed by 5 bases and J by 4 bases, 5 bases remained unmatched. Per the germline V gene, CDR1 is SEHNR and CDR2 is FQNEAQ (reference sequence). Authors' processing steps: Estimation of nucleated cell counts relied on the amplification of reference gene primers. TCRdb's table, derived via immunoSEQ multiplex PCR, lists solely in-frame clones and lacks some. V, J and clone size were drawn from that table, and D and trimming were deduced from the DNA. Of about 150,000 clones in the sample, approximately 84% were seen once. The chain joins TRBV7-9 to TRBJ2-1; 10 nucleotides align to TRBD2. The sequencing sample was made of peripheral blood. The receptor was derived from a human donor in a cohort sampled during active COVID-19. This CDR3 is CASSKSGGDYNEQFF. CDR3 sequence (DNA): TGTGCCAGCAGCAAAAGCGGGGGGGATTACAATGAGCAGTTCTTC.